This entry lists 22 T cell receptor beta chains sequenced from one sample in a study of blood T cells in healthy people across ages. The second PCR ran about 6 to 12 cycles with a sample-barcoded 5' primer and J-beta primers. TCRdb analysed the 5' RACE reads with MiXCR anew, one entry per CDR3 protein. Seen here are hundreds of thousands of distinct CDR3 sequences, more than 25% observed once, and the top ten hold approximately 15%. The sample taken for sequencing was blood. The origin of the receptors is a woman of 80 years or more in good health.

The genes are TRBV7-2 and TRBJ1-6; TRBD1 agrees at 11 bases. The CDR3 extends over 16 amino acids. Germline V CDR1 and CDR2: SGHTA, FQGNSA. After removal of 1 base from V and 9 bases from J, the junction contained 5 bases not matched to a gene. CDR3 bases: TGTGCCAGCAGCTTAGATTGGACAGGGGGCGGTTCACCCCTCCACTTT. It encodes CASSLDWTGGGSPLHF.

This clonotype was found many times. This chain's CDR3 is CASSLRLGAIRETQYF. CDR3 DNA: TGTGCCAGCAGTTTACGGCTAGGGGCGATCCGAGAGACCCAGTACTTC. The chain combines TRBV28 with TRBJ2-5, with D possibly matching TRBD1 (5 bases). This CDR3 spans 16 amino acids. The germline V gene encodes CDR1 MDHEN and CDR2 SYDVKM. Trimming left V 2 bases short and J 4 bases short, with 17 bases between.

This clonotype was detected many times. The genes are TRBV20-1 and TRBJ2-1, with 11 bases matching TRBD2. Germline V lookup: CDR1 DFQATT, CDR2 SNEGSKA (reference sequence). With 3 bases clipped from V and 0 bases from J, the junction kept 4 bases outside the gene matches. The CDR3 is 16 residues long. The DNA for the CDR3 is TGCAGTGCTAGTTTAGCGGGGGGGCCCTCCTACAATGAGCAGTTCTTC. Translation gives CSASLAGGPSYNEQFF.

This clonotype was observed at least ten times. This sequence joins TRBV25-1 and TRBJ2-3; 7 nucleotides match TRBD2. The V gene's germline CDR1 is MGHDK and CDR2 SYGVNS. CDR3 length: 15 amino acids. V lost 6 bases, J lost 1 base, and 7 bases stayed unmatched. CDR3 in DNA: TGTGCCAGCAGCCTTTGGGGGGGAGGCACAGATACGCAGTATTTT. Its protein product is CASSLWGGGTDTQYF.

This clonotype turned up a few times. The rearrangement joins TRBV7-6 to TRBJ2-5; D tentatively fits TRBD1 or TRBD2 (6 bases each). Trimming pared 4 bases from V and 4 bases from J, leaving 16 bases between. Germline CDR1 SGHVS, CDR2 FNYEAQ. The length of the CDR3 is 15 residues. The CDR3 here is CASSSRWGAGETQYF. The CDR3 nucleotides read TGTGCCAGCAGCTCTCGATGGGGGGCAGGAGAGACCCAGTACTTC.

This clonotype was seen at least ten times. This chain uses TRBV24-1 with TRBJ2-1, with 7 bases fitting TRBD2. The CDR3 runs to 17 residues. V dropped 3 bases and J dropped 2; count of bases not matched to a gene: 9. The V gene's germline CDR1 is KGHDR and CDR2 SFDVKD. Written as DNA, the CDR3 is TGTGCCACCAGTGATCAAAAAAGCGGGGTAACCTACAATGAGCAGTTCTTC. It translates to CATSDQKSGVTYNEQFF.

This clonotype came up a few times. The chain recombines TRBV19 with TRBJ1-1; D not certain. Germline CDR1 is LNHDA and CDR2 is SQIVND (reference sequence). The CDR3 contains 15 residues. The V end was cut by 3 bases, the J end by 0 bases, with 11 bases between. CDR3 DNA: TGTGCCAGTAGTATTCGCGGATCAATGAACACTGAAGCTTTCTTT. Its translation: CASSIRGSMNTEAFF.

With respect to this clonotype: A clone one base away is much larger, so this may be a read error. The rearrangement uses TRBV6-2 or TRBV6-3 and TRBJ2-1, with TRBD1 identical over 7 bases. The end of the DNA is better explained by TRBJ2-7, so the J call may be wrong. This CDR3 has 15 residues. CDR1 MNHEY and CDR2 SVGEGT come from the germline V gene. The chain's CDR3 is CASQRQGRSYNEQYF. The CDR3 DNA reads TGTGCCAGCCAGAGACAGGGAAGGTCCTACAATGAGCAGTACTTC.

Remarks on this clonotype: A single base separates this from a much larger clone, so it may be a read error. This sequence joins TRBV28 and TRBJ2-3; no clear D. Per germline, CDR1 MDHEN and CDR2 SYDVKM. CDR3 length: 11 residues. CDR3 region: CAGSPRVTQYF. CDR3 coding DNA: TGTGCCGGCAGTCCCCGCGTCACGCAGTATTTT.

The V and J genes are TRBV10-3 and TRBJ1-4; D possibly corresponds to TRBD1 (6 bases). The CDR3 is 13 amino acids. V dropped 6 bases and J dropped 8 bases, with 13 bases sitting between them. Germline V gene sequence: CDR1 ENHRY, CDR2 SYGVKD. The CDR3 sequence: CAIRSGDREKLFF. The CDR3, as DNA: TGTGCCATCAGATCAGGGGATCGCGAAAAACTGTTTTTT.

The sample holds many counts of this clonotype. As DNA, the CDR3 is TGCAGCGTTATCATCGGTCTGGAGACCCAGTACTTC. Its protein is CSVIIGLETQYF. This chain connects TRBV29-1 to TRBJ2-5; no firm D call. V lost 5 bases and J 5 bases, leaving 12 bases between the germline ends. Germline V gene lookup returns CDR1 SQVTM and CDR2 ANQGSEA. CDR3 length: 12 residues.

This chain uses TRBV7-9 with TRBJ2-4, with 9 bases identical to TRBD2. The J call may not be correct, given that the DNA end is closer to TRBJ2-7. The CDR3 is made up of 15 amino acids. Germline V CDR1 and CDR2: SEHNR, FQNEAQ (reference sequence). The CDR3 DNA reads TGTGCCAGCACCCATTCGCGGGGGGGCTGTGCCGAGCAGTACTTC. Protein product: CASTHSRGGCAEQYF.

Ten or more counts support this clonotype. With a much larger clone just one base away, this may be a read error. J is TRBJ2-7 and V is TRBV11-2; D may match TRBD1 or TRBD2 (5 bases each). Germline CDR1 reads SGHAT; CDR2 reads FQNNGV. CDR3 length: 15 residues. The V gene lost 3 bases and the J gene lost 3 bases, with 15 bases spanning the gap. CDR3 residues: CASSLDRGSSYEQYF. CDR3 nucleotide sequence: TGTGCCAGCAGCTTGGACCGGGGCAGCAGCTACGAGCAGTACTTC.

The sample holds many counts of this clonotype. This sequence joins TRBV3-1 and TRBJ1-2; unclear D gene. The length of the CDR3 is 13 residues. V gave up 4 bases and J gave up 4 bases, with 10 bases separating them. The germline gives CDR1 LGHDT, CDR2 YNNKEL (reference sequence). As DNA, the CDR3 is TGTGCCAGCAGCCTTACGCGGACCTATGGCTACACCTTC. Translation: CASSLTRTYGYTF.

This clonotype has ten or more counts. The rearrangement links TRBV5-5 to TRBJ2-3, with TRBD2 matching 10 bases. Germline V gene lookup returns CDR1 SGHKS and CDR2 YYEKEE (reference sequence). V lost 4 bases, J lost 1 base, and 9 bases stayed unmatched. The CDR3 totals 17 residues. The chain's CDR3 is CASSPHGLADRTDTQYF. For the CDR3, the DNA is TGTGCCAGCAGCCCCCACGGACTAGCGGATCGCACAGATACGCAGTATTTT.

Turning to this clonotype: This clone may be a read error of a much larger clone one base away. V gene TRBV2 combines with J gene TRBJ1-5; D remains ambiguous. The V end was cut by 4 bases, the J end by 5 bases, with 12 bases between. CDR1 and CDR2 from the germline V gene are SNHLY and FYNNEI. The CDR3 is 14 amino acids. The CDR3 DNA reads as TGTGCCAGCAGTGCCGGGAACGGCGATCAGCCCCAGCATTTT. Residues: CASSAGNGDQPQHF.

This clonotype has a handful of counts. J is TRBJ1-2 and V is TRBV3-1, with 7 positions matching TRBD1. The CDR3 contains 13 residues. Germline V gives CDR1 LGHDT, CDR2 YNNKEL (reference sequence). Trimming at V came to 5 bases and at J to 13 bases, leaving 13 bases not matched to a gene. The CDR3 region is CASSYPADRFGTF. CDR3 bases: TGTGCCAGCAGCTACCCGGCGGACAGGTTCGGCACCTTC. Supplemented by reference TRBV3-1 and TRBJ1-2, the full variable domain reads DTAVSQTPKYLVTQMGNDKSIKCEQNLGHDTMYWYKQDSKKFLKIMFSYNNKELIINETVPNRFSPKSPDKAHLNLHINSLELGDSAVYFCASSYPADRFGTFGSGTRLTVV.

A note on this clonotype: A read error may explain this, as a much larger clone is one base away. The CDR3 bases are TGTGCCAGCAGTTTAGGCGGGGGGGGTTCAGATACGCAGTATTTT. Translating it yields CASSLGGGGSDTQYF. J is TRBJ2-3 and V is TRBV12-3 or TRBV12-4, with TRBD2 matching over 9 bases. J gave up 4 bases and V 1 base, and 3 bases lay outside the gene matches. CDR3 length: 15 amino acids.

The rearrangement joins TRBV6-5 to TRBJ2-7, with 7 bases that match TRBD2. Trimming took 4 bases from V and 0 from J; bases not matched to a gene: 6. Germline V CDR1 and CDR2: MNHEY, SVGAGI. This CDR3 has 15 amino acids. The CDR3 is CASSSSGAFSYEQYF. CDR3 in DNA: TGTGCCAGCAGTTCAAGCGGGGCGTTCTCCTACGAGCAGTACTTC.

As for this clonotype: A much larger clone lies one base from this, so it may be a read error. This CDR3 is missing its conserved last phenylalanine or tryptophan, likely due to a read error. The rearrangement uses TRBV11-2 and TRBJ1-1, with 8 bases matching TRBD1. The CDR3 contains 13 residues. Germline CDR1 and CDR2: SGHAT and FQNNGV. The J segment lost 3 bases and the V segment lost 4 bases, leaving 1 base of the junction unmatched. CDR3 nucleotides: TGTGCCAGCAGCTCAGGGGGCTACACTGAAGCTTTCTCT. This encodes CASSSGGYTEAFS.

The chain combines TRBV12-3 or TRBV12-4 with TRBJ2-3; D might be TRBD1 or TRBD2, each matching 6 bases. This CDR3 spans 13 amino acids. Between the trimmed V and J ends, which lost 8 bases and 8 bases, there was a span of 17 bases. The CDR3 sequence: CASVRVGGGTQYF. The CDR3 DNA sequence: TGTGCCAGCGTGAGAGTCGGAGGGGGTACGCAGTATTTT.

The chain joins TRBV15 to TRBJ1-1, with TRBD1 identical over 8 bases. This CDR3 contains 15 residues. Trimming at V came to 2 bases and at J to 1 base, leaving 3 bases not matched to a gene. Germline assignment: CDR1 LNHNV and CDR2 YYDKDF (reference sequence). CDR3: CATSRSGTGNTEAFF. The CDR3 DNA is TGTGCCACCAGCAGATCAGGGACAGGGAACACTGAAGCTTTCTTT.